This T cell receptor beta chain was obtained from a study of T-cell reconstitution after alpha-beta-depleted transplantation in children. The study, taken as a whole, reports: Alpha-beta T cells about two months after transplant reportedly derived from several hundred expanded graft clones. Newly made T cells mostly supplied T-cell counts and diversity one year after transplant. From surviving recipient T cells and thymic progenitors came the high day-60 TCRbeta diversity observed in some patients.

Using unique molecular identifiers, the investigators prepared the TCRbeta library. MiXCR, applied by TCRdb to the PCR reads, yields one record per CDR3 protein. Of 300,000 to 350,000 distinct CDR3 sequences listed, 23% are singletons. This clonotype has a handful of counts. Its matching antigen is unknown. The CDR3 is 16 residues long. Germline V lookup: CDR1 SGDLS, CDR2 YYNGEE. Deletions cut 4 bases from V and 2 bases from J, with 18 bases between. The clonotype was recovered from a male patient younger than 18 who had a stem cell transplant for acute lymphoblastic leukemia, so the T cells may come from the graft donor. Sequencing used PBMCs, mostly from graft donor cells, obtained 180 days after TCRalphabeta/CD19-depleted stem cell transplant. The chain combines TRBV9 with TRBJ2-5; D ambiguous. As DNA, the CDR3 is TGTGCCAGCAGCCACGCGGCCGGCTCGCTTCAAGAGACCCAGTACTTC. It specifies CASSHAAGSLQETQYF.